This is a list of T cell receptor beta chains from one sample in a study of T and B cells in COVID-19 patients. TCRdb independently ran MiXCR on the multiplex PCR reads; one entry per CDR3 protein. This table holds approximately 14,000 distinct CDR3 sequences, approximately 30% found once. Sequencing used blood. These receptor sequences come from a human donor who had recovered from COVID-19. CDR3s leave out the opening cysteine and the closing phenylalanine or tryptophan. Fields, in order: V gene, J gene, CDR3 protein.

v_call: TRBV27; j_call: TRBJ2-2; cdr3_aa: ASSQDQTSGSTGELF
v_call: TRBV6-5; j_call: TRBJ2-5; cdr3_aa: ASSYSGQWETQY
v_call: TRBV6-5; j_call: TRBJ1-3; cdr3_aa: ASKRLVSSGNTIY
v_call: TRBV6-6; j_call: TRBJ1-1; cdr3_aa: ASNSHQVGTEAF
v_call: TRBV7-9; j_call: TRBJ2-7; cdr3_aa: ASSLGIGGRDSIFHEQY
v_call: TRBV19; j_call: TRBJ2-7; cdr3_aa: ASSPGGRPTYEQY
v_call: TRBV7-9; j_call: TRBJ1-2; cdr3_aa: ASSLAPISLQGAQKDGYT
v_call: TRBV20-1; j_call: TRBJ2-2; cdr3_aa: SAPRTGTTGELF
v_call: TRBV27; j_call: TRBJ1-6; cdr3_aa: ASTLASSDSPLH
v_call: TRBV19; j_call: TRBJ2-1; cdr3_aa: ASSSISGAYNEQF
v_call: TRBV6-5; j_call: TRBJ1-5; cdr3_aa: ASSYRTPPYSNQPQH
v_call: TRBV29-1; j_call: TRBJ2-3; cdr3_aa: SVEVDSASTDTQY
v_call: TRBV14; j_call: TRBJ2-2; cdr3_aa: ASSIYRSRSTGELF
v_call: TRBV27; j_call: TRBJ1-2; cdr3_aa: ASSVLTGGDGYT
v_call: TRBV6-1; j_call: TRBJ2-2; cdr3_aa: ASSDRTGTGELF
v_call: TRBV6-1; j_call: TRBJ2-7; cdr3_aa: ASSEWTGRVLYEQY
v_call: TRBV30; j_call: TRBJ2-3; cdr3_aa: AWEITGGATDTQY
v_call: TRBV7-6; j_call: TRBJ2-3; cdr3_aa: ASSSYRTDTQY
v_call: TRBV12-3/TRBV12-4; j_call: TRBJ1-5; cdr3_aa: ASSDGNQPQH
v_call: TRBV20-1; j_call: TRBJ2-6; cdr3_aa: SASRTSGGFGGANVLT
v_call: TRBV11-2; j_call: TRBJ2-3; cdr3_aa: ASSLDPIDTQY
v_call: TRBV5-1; j_call: TRBJ2-1; cdr3_aa: ASSEGTTNEQF
v_call: TRBV15; j_call: TRBJ2-3; cdr3_aa: ATSRQGGLTDTQY
v_call: TRBV20-1; j_call: TRBJ2-5; cdr3_aa: SVPGQGDVTQY
v_call: TRBV18; j_call: TRBJ1-2; cdr3_aa: ASSPMDRGYT
v_call: TRBV5-4; j_call: TRBJ1-2; cdr3_aa: ASSEGTGVNYGYT
v_call: TRBV27; j_call: TRBJ2-7; cdr3_aa: ASSSWTATYEQY
v_call: TRBV20-1; j_call: TRBJ2-2; cdr3_aa: SARPGTRNTGELF
v_call: TRBV11-2; j_call: TRBJ2-3; cdr3_aa: ASSPGRVTDTQY
v_call: TRBV6-5; j_call: TRBJ2-2; cdr3_aa: ATLTEGTGELF
v_call: TRBV5-1; j_call: TRBJ1-4; cdr3_aa: ASSSSGSTGEKLF
v_call: TRBV6-6; j_call: TRBJ1-4; cdr3_aa: ASSYNRGGNGELF
v_call: TRBV12-3/TRBV12-4; j_call: TRBJ1-1; cdr3_aa: ASSLGFSGPNEAF
v_call: TRBV5-1; j_call: TRBJ1-2; cdr3_aa: ASSFDGNYGYT
v_call: TRBV6-5; j_call: TRBJ2-1; cdr3_aa: ASSPGPPSGNEQF
v_call: TRBV10-3; j_call: TRBJ2-2; cdr3_aa: AISERGDTGELF
v_call: TRBV6-1; j_call: TRBJ2-1; cdr3_aa: ASSAGLGNEQF
v_call: TRBV19; j_call: TRBJ2-3; cdr3_aa: ASSIDAGTSGGPYTQY
v_call: TRBV20-1; j_call: TRBJ2-5; cdr3_aa: SAEQASGAQETQY
v_call: TRBV6-5; j_call: TRBJ2-1; cdr3_aa: ASRPGQGVDEQF
v_call: TRBV27; j_call: TRBJ2-1; cdr3_aa: ASSSLANEQF
v_call: TRBV6-5; j_call: TRBJ2-1; cdr3_aa: ASSRTGGGNEQF
v_call: TRBV5-6; j_call: TRBJ1-5; cdr3_aa: ASSYDSNQPQH
v_call: TRBV18; j_call: TRBJ2-5; cdr3_aa: ASSLGSGDQETQY
v_call: TRBV5-4; j_call: TRBJ1-1; cdr3_aa: ASRRGTGKLRNTEAF
v_call: TRBV6-5; j_call: TRBJ2-1; cdr3_aa: ASSYSSQRGVYNEQF
v_call: TRBV30; j_call: TRBJ1-5; cdr3_aa: AWSGPSYSNQPQH
v_call: TRBV19; j_call: TRBJ1-5; cdr3_aa: ASSIGGGGGWGNQPQH
v_call: TRBV11-2; j_call: TRBJ2-4; cdr3_aa: ASSFGGTSSIQY
v_call: TRBV10-2; j_call: TRBJ2-1; cdr3_aa: ASSAQGTEQF
v_call: TRBV6-1; j_call: TRBJ1-1; cdr3_aa: ASSSSPSGGTEAF
v_call: TRBV20-1; j_call: TRBJ2-2; cdr3_aa: SARVPLGTGELF
v_call: TRBV30; j_call: TRBJ2-7; cdr3_aa: AWNLGGGSYEQY
v_call: TRBV29-1; j_call: TRBJ2-1; cdr3_aa: SVEDSGGNEQF
v_call: TRBV11-2; j_call: TRBJ2-5; cdr3_aa: ASSHVHYQETQY
v_call: TRBV18; j_call: TRBJ2-2; cdr3_aa: ASSPDRVPGELF
v_call: TRBV6-5; j_call: TRBJ2-3; cdr3_aa: ASSYGTSGVDTQY